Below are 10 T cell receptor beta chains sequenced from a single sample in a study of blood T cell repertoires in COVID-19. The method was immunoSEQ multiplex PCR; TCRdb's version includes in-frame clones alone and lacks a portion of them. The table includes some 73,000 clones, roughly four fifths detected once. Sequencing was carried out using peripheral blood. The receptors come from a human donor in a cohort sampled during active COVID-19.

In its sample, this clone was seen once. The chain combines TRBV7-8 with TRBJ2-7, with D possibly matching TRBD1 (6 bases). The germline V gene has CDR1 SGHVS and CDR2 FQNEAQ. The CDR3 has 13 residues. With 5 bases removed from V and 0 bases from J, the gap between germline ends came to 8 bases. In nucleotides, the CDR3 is TGTGCCAGCAGCCGGACAGTCTCCTACGAGCAGTACTTC. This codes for CASSRTVSYEQYF. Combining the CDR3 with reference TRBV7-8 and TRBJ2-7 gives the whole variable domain GAGVSQSPRYKVAKRGQDVALRCDPISGHVSLFWYQQALGQGPEFLTYFQNEAQLDKSGLPSDRFFAERPEGSVSTLKIQRTQQEDSAVYLCASSRTVSYEQYFGPGTRLTVT.

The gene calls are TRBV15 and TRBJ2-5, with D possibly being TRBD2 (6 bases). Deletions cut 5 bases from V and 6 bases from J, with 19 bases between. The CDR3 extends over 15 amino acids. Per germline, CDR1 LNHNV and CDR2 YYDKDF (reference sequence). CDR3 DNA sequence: TGTGCCACCAGCGATTTACGGGGGAATTGGCAGACCCAGTACTTC. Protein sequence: CATSDLRGNWQTQYF.

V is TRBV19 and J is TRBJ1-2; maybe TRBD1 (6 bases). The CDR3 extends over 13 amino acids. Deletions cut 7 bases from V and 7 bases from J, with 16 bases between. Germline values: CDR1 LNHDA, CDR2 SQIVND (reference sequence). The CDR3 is CASKPSPRGGYTF. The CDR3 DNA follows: TGTGCCAGTAAGCCATCCCCCAGGGGTGGCTACACCTTC.

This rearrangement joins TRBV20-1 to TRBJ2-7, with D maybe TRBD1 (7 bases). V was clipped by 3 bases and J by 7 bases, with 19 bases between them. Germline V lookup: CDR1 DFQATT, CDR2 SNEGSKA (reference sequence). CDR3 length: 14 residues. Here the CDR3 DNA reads TGCAGTGCTAGTTCATCACAGGGGACTTGGGAGCAGTACTTC. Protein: CSASSSQGTWEQYF.

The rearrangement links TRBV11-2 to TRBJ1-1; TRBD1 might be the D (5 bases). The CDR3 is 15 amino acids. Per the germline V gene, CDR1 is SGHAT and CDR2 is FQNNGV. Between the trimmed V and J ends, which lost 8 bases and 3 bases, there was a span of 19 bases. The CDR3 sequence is CASALGGGAYTEAFF. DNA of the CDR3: TGTGCCAGCGCCCTGGGGGGTGGGGCTTACACTGAAGCTTTCTTT.

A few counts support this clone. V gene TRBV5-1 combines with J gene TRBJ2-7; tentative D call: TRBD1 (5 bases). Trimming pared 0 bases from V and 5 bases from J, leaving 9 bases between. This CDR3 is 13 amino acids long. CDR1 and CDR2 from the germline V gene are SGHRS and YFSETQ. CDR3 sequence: CASSLAGIHEQYF. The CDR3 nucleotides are TGCGCCAGCAGCTTGGCAGGGATCCACGAGCAGTACTTC. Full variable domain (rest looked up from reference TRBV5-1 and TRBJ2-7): KAGVTQTPRYLIKTRGQQVTLSCSPISGHRSVSWYQQTPGQGLQFLFEYFSETQRNKGNFPGRFSGRQFSNSRSEMNVSTLELGDSALYLCASSLAGIHEQYFGPGTRLTVT.

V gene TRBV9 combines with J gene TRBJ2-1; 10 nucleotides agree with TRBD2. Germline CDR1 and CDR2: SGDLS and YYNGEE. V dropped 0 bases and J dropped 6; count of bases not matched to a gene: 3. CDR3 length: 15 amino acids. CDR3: CASSVVSGGTNEQFF. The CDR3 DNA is TGTGCCAGCAGCGTAGTTAGCGGGGGGACCAATGAGCAGTTCTTC.

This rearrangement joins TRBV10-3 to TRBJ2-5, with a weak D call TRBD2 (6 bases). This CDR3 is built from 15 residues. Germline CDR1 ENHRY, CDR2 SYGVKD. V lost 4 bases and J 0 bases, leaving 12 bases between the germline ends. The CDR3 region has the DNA TGTGCCATCAGTGGCGGGGTTAGACACCAAGAGACCCAGTACTTC. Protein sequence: CAISGGVRHQETQYF.

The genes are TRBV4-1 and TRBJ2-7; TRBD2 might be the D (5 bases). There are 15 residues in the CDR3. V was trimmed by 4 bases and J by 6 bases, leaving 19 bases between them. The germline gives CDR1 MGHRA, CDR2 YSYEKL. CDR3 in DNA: TGCGCCAGCAGCCCTCGGGCGGGCCGGGCTGGCGAGCAGTACTTC. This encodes CASSPRAGRAGEQYF.

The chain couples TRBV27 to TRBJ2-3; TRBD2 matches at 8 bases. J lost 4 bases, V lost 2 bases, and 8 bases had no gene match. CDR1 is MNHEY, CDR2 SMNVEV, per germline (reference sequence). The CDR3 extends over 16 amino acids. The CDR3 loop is CASSLSPSGSPDTQYF. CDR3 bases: TGTGCCAGCAGTTTAAGCCCTAGCGGGTCCCCAGATACGCAGTATTTT.